This T cell receptor (beta chain) was recorded in a study of shared clonotypes between healthy human individuals. This CDR3 contains 14 residues. With 4 bases removed from V and 7 bases from J, the gap between germline ends came to 18 bases. The V gene's germline CDR1 is SGHDT and CDR2 YYEEEE. Naive CD8 cells lacked CD45RO and underwent positive selection for CCR7, leaving out terminally differentiated effector memory CD45RA+ cells. The run depth of the assay was deep. In the original processing: In the immunoSEQ data, sequences were junction-only and lacked quality scores, so filtering differed. TCRdb's copy holds only in-frame clones and misses some; the assay was immunoSEQ multiplex PCR. V, J and clone size reflect that table, while D and trimming were determined from the DNA. The sample lists about 2.1 million clones; just over 90% were seen once.

This clonotype was sampled from a man aged 18 to 29 in good health. Some clones in this sample may be carry-over from other donors' samples. This chain links TRBV5-6 with TRBJ2-7, with a possible D match to TRBD2 (6 bases). The sample comprised naive CD8+ T cells from PBMCs. Here the CDR3 DNA reads TGTGCCAGCAGCCGTACAGAGACTAGGTGGGAGCAGTACTTC. Protein product: CASSRTETRWEQYF.